Below are 16 T cell receptor beta chains sequenced from a single sample in a study of cytomegalovirus exposure and HLA in healthy donors. Primers included in the PCR were 60 Vbeta and 13 Jbeta primers. The data were produced by immunoSEQ multiplex PCR, yet TCRdb's version contains in-frame clones alone and is incomplete. The repertoire holds 100,000 or so clones, with about 81% as singletons. The sample comprised PBMCs. The receptor source for this set is a man younger than 45 in good health and CMV-seronegative.

The chain combines TRBV28 with TRBJ2-7; TRBD2 aligns across 9 bases. V shed 1 base and J 2 bases; nucleotides not matched to a gene: 0. Germline V gene lookup returns CDR1 MDHEN and CDR2 SYDVKM. This CDR3 is built from 14 residues. This CDR3 is CASSLLAGAYEQYF. CDR3 bases: TGTGCCAGCAGTTTATTAGCGGGAGCCTACGAGCAGTACTTC. The whole variable domain, remainder taken from reference TRBV28 and TRBJ2-7, is DVKVTQSSRYLVKRTGEKVFLECVQDMDHENMFWYRQDPGLGLRLIYFSYDVKMKEKGDIPEGYSVSREKKERFSLILESASTNQTSMYLCASSLLAGAYEQYFGPGTRLTVT.

This chain connects TRBV25-1 to TRBJ1-2; 7 nucleotides line up with TRBD1. With V trimmed by 4 bases and J by 5 bases, 4 bases remained unmatched. This CDR3 comprises 13 residues. CDR1 is MGHDK and CDR2 is SYGVNS in the germline V gene. DNA of the CDR3: TGTGCCAGCAGTGTCCAGACAGGGTATGGCTACACCTTC. It yields the protein CASSVQTGYGYTF.

The chain employs TRBV7-8 and TRBJ1-5, with D uncertain. The germline V gene encodes CDR1 SGHVS and CDR2 FQNEAQ. The V end lost 10 bases, the J end lost 2 bases, and 12 bases lay between the germline ends. The CDR3 loop spans 13 amino acids. The CDR3 region is CATTKGGNQPQHF. The CDR3 region has the DNA TGTGCCACCACCAAAGGAGGCAATCAGCCCCAGCATTTT.

V is TRBV10-3 and J is TRBJ1-5; D remains unclear. Germline CDR1 is ENHRY and CDR2 is SYGVKD. Trimming left V 1 base short and J 0 bases short, with 7 bases between. This CDR3 comprises 15 residues. The CDR3 protein is CAISEWHYSNQPQHF. In DNA form, the CDR3 reads TGTGCCATCAGTGAGTGGCACTATAGCAATCAGCCCCAGCATTTT.

The J gene is TRBJ2-7, the V gene TRBV9, with D possibly matching TRBD2 (5 bases). V was clipped by 0 bases and J by 2 bases, with 21 bases between them. CDR3 length equals 18 residues. Germline V gene lookup returns CDR1 SGDLS and CDR2 YYNGEE. The CDR3 nucleotides are TGTGCCAGCAGCGTAGGCCCCAGCCCGCGGGCGCTAACCTACGAGCAGTACTTC. This codes for CASSVGPSPRALTYEQYF.

The genes are TRBV5-1 and TRBJ2-7; 7 bases agree with TRBD1. This CDR3 is 12 amino acids long. The germline gives CDR1 SGHRS, CDR2 YFSETQ. V gave up 7 bases and J gave up 3 bases; unmatched junction bases: 4. CDR3 coding DNA: TGCGCCAGCGGGACAGAGAACTACGAGCAGTACTTC. It translates to CASGTENYEQYF.

DNA for the CDR3: TGCGCCAGCAGCTTGGGACAGGCTGCTGGGGCCAACGTCCTGACTTTC. Its protein product is CASSLGQAAGANVLTF. This chain links TRBV5-1 with TRBJ2-6; D is perhaps TRBD1 (6 bases). The germline CDR1 and CDR2 sequences are SGHRS and YFSETQ. This CDR3 has 16 residues. The V gene lost 0 bases and the J gene lost 2 bases, with 9 bases spanning the gap.

The chain uses TRBV7-9 and TRBJ2-7; D is uncertain. The V end was cut by 5 bases, the J end by 5 bases, with 16 bases between. Germline CDR1 reads SEHNR; CDR2 reads FQNEAQ (reference sequence). The CDR3 contains 14 residues. The CDR3 reads CASSPRVGLDEQYF. CDR3 nucleotide sequence: TGTGCCAGCAGCCCCCGGGTAGGCCTCGACGAGCAGTACTTC.

This rearrangement joins TRBV5-4 to TRBJ1-5; TRBD1 is a possible D gene (6 bases). The CDR3 has 13 amino acids. The V gene lost 2 bases and the J gene lost 7 bases, with 10 bases spanning the gap. Germline CDR1 reads SGHNT; CDR2 reads YYREEE (reference sequence). CDR3 sequence reads: CASSLGGDQPQHF. CDR3 nucleotide sequence: TGTGCCAGCAGCTTAGGGGGGGACCAGCCCCAGCATTTT.

This chain joins TRBV19 and TRBJ2-1; the match to TRBD2 covers 10 bases. This CDR3 is built from 15 residues. From germline, CDR1 is LNHDA and CDR2 SQIVND (reference sequence). V gave up 5 bases and J gave up 3 bases; unmatched junction bases: 4. The DNA of the CDR3 is TGTGCCAGTAGTGTAGCGGGAGGTGGCTACAATGAGCAGTTCTTC. Amino acids: CASSVAGGGYNEQFF.

The chain carries TRBV4-1 and TRBJ1-1; no reliable D call. This CDR3 spans 12 amino acids. V lost 5 bases, J lost 6 bases, and 10 bases lay in between. Germline V gene lookup returns CDR1 MGHRA and CDR2 YSYEKL. CDR3 sequence (DNA): TGCGCCAGCAGCTCATTCGAGGCTGAAGCTTTCTTT. Amino acids: CASSSFEAEAFF.

The chain uses TRBV5-4 and TRBJ1-1; possible D gene TRBD1, 6 bases. Per germline, CDR1 SGHNT and CDR2 YYREEE (reference sequence). This CDR3 has 16 residues. Trimming removed 0 bases at V and 4 bases at J, with 16 bases between. CDR3 in amino acids: CASSLGPGTMSTEAFF. The CDR3 region has the DNA TGTGCCAGCAGCTTGGGCCCCGGGACAATGAGCACTGAAGCTTTCTTT.

The V gene is TRBV7-9, the J gene TRBJ1-1; no clear D. Trimming stripped 1 base from V and 1 base from J, with 10 bases between. Germline lookup yields CDR1 SEHNR and CDR2 FQNEAQ (reference sequence). CDR3 length: 15 residues. The CDR3 nucleotides are TGTGCCAGCAGCTTAGGCGGGGTAAGGAACACTGAAGCTTTCTTT. Its protein product is CASSLGGVRNTEAFF.

The chain couples TRBV7-8 to TRBJ1-6; 7 positions agree with TRBD1. Germline trimming cut 1 base from V and 10 bases from J; bases unmatched to any gene: 4. The CDR3 loop spans 14 amino acids. CDR1 and CDR2 from the germline V gene are SGHVS and FQNEAQ. The CDR3 DNA is TGTGCCAGCAGCTTAGGACAGGGAGGATCACCCCTCCACTTT. It codes for CASSLGQGGSPLHF.

The CDR3 region has the DNA TGTGCCAGCAGCTATGGGACAGGTGGCGAGCAGTACTTC. This codes for CASSYGTGGEQYF. The chain couples TRBV27 to TRBJ2-7; 8 nucleotides agree with TRBD1. Per germline, CDR1 MNHEY and CDR2 SMNVEV (reference sequence). V lost 6 bases and J lost 6; bases outside the gene matches: 7. The CDR3 is made up of 13 amino acids.

This chain uses TRBV28 with TRBJ2-2; TRBD2 matches 11 bases. Germline V gene lookup returns CDR1 MDHEN and CDR2 SYDVKM. J lost 1 base, V lost 1 base, and 2 bases had no gene match. The CDR3 covers 17 residues. The CDR3 sequence: CASSLFGLAGNTGELFF. In nucleotides, the CDR3 is TGTGCCAGCAGTTTATTCGGACTAGCGGGGAACACCGGGGAGCTGTTTTTT.